This entry features one T cell receptor (beta chain) sequence. Its antigen is unidentified. V lost 6 bases to trimming and J lost 4 bases; unmatched junction nucleotides: 8. Germline loops: CDR1 MNHEY, CDR2 SMNVEV (reference sequence). The CDR3 has 15 amino acids. This record belongs to a study of graft-versus-host responses after intestinal transplantation. Across the whole study: Each patient got anti-thymocyte globulin induction, then tacrolimus and steroids for about 3 years. Study outcomes and limitations: The study found high graft-versus-host to host-versus-graft clonal ratios in allografts of patients with graft-donor T cell macrochimerism. The authors found GvH clones in recipient marrow, some appearing first in ileum or blood. Early post-transplant HvG declines were associated with peak circulating GvH clone levels.

The data were produced by immunoSEQ multiplex PCR, yet TCRdb's version contains in-frame clones alone and is incomplete. The top ten hold 0.35% of the sample, which has about 88,000 clones, around 90% seen once. The receptor was derived from a human donor who was the organ donor for an intestinal transplant. The sequenced sample was unstimulated CD4+ T cells sorted from spleen or lymph node cells, obtained before transplant. The chain recombines TRBV27 with TRBJ2-1, with TRBD2 matching over 8 bases. The CDR3 region is CASSRAGGFYNEQFF. Here the CDR3 DNA reads TGTGCCAGCAGCAGGGCGGGAGGTTTTTACAATGAGCAGTTCTTC.